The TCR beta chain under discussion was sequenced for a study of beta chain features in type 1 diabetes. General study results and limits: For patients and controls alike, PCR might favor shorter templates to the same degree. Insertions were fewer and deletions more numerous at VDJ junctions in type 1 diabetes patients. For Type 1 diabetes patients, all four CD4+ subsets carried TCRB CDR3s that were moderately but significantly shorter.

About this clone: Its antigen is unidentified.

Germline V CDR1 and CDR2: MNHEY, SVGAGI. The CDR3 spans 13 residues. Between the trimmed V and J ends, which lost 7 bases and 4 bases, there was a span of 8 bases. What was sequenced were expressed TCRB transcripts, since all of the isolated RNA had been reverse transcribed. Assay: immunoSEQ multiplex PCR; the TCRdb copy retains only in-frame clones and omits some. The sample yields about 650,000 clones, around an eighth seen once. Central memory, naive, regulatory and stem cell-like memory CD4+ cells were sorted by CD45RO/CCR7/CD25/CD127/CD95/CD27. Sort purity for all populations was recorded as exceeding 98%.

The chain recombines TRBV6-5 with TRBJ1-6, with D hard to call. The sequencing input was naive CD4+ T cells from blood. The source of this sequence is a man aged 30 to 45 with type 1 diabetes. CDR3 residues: CASKDTYNSPLHF. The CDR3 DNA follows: TGTGCCAGCAAAGACACTTATAATTCACCCCTCCACTTT.